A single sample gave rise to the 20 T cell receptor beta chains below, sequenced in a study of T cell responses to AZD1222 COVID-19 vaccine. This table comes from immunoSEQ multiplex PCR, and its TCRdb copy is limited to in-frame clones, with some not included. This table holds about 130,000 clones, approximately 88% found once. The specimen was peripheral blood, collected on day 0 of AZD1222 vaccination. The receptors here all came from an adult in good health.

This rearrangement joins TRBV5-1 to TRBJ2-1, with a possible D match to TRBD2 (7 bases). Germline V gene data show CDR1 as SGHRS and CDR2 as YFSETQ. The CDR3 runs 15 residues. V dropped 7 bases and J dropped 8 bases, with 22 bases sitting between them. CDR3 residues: CASGRGGGASDEQFF. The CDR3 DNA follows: TGCGCCAGCGGACGTGGAGGGGGGGCCTCGGATGAGCAGTTCTTC.

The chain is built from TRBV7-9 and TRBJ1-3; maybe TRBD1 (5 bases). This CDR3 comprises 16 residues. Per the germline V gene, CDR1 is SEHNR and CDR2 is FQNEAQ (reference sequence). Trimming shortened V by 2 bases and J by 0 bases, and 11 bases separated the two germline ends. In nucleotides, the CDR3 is TGTGCCAGCAGCTTATCCAGGGCCTACTCTGGAAACACCATATATTTT. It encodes CASSLSRAYSGNTIYF.

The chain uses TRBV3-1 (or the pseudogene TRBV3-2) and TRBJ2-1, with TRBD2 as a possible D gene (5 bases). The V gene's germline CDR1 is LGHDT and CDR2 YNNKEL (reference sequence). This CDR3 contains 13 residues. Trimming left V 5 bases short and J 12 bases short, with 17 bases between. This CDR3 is CASSRPALEGQFF. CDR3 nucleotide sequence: TGTGCCAGCAGCAGGCCAGCTCTCGAGGGGCAGTTCTTC.

The CDR3 DNA sequence: TGTGCCAGCTCACCACCGAGGGCAACTAGCGGCACCGGCGAGCAGTTCTTC. This codes for CASSPPRATSGTGEQFF. The chain combines TRBV18 with TRBJ2-1; 8 nucleotides agree with TRBD2. J lost 10 bases, V lost 0 bases, and 14 bases had no gene match. CDR1 is KGHSH and CDR2 is LQKENI in the germline V gene. The CDR3 spans 17 residues.

CDR3 DNA: TGCGCCAGCAGCACCGGCGGGAGGCAGTCTGCAGATACGCAGTATTTT. It codes for CASSTGGRQSADTQYF. The J gene is TRBJ2-3, the V gene TRBV5-1; TRBD2 agrees at 8 bases. CDR3 size: 16 residues. V gave up 4 bases and J gave up 4 bases; unmatched junction bases: 11. Germline CDR1 and CDR2: SGHRS and YFSETQ.

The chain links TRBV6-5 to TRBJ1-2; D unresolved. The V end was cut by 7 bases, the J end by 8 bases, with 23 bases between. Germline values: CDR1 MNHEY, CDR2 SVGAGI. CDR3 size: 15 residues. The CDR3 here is CASIRAGDTFLGYTF. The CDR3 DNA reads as TGTGCCAGCATCCGGGCAGGTGATACGTTCCTAGGCTACACCTTC.

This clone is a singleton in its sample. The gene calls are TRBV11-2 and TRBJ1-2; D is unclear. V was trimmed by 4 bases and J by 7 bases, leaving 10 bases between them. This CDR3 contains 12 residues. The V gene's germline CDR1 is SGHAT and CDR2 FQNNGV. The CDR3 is CASSSLGGGYTF. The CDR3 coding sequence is TGTGCCAGCAGCTCTTTAGGAGGTGGCTACACCTTC.

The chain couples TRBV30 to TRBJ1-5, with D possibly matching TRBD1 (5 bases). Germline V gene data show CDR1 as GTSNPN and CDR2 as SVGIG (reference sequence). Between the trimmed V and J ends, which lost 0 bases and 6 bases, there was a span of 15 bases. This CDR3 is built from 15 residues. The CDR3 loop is CAWSVGDRTSQPQHF. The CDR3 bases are TGTGCCTGGAGTGTTGGTGACAGAACGTCTCAGCCCCAGCATTTT. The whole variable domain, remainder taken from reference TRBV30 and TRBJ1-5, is SQTIHQWPATLVQPVGSPLSLECTVEGTSNPNLYWYRQAAGRGLQLLFYSVGIGQISSEVPQNLSASRPQDRQFILSSKKLLLSDSGFYLCAWSVGDRTSQPQHFGDGTRLSIL.

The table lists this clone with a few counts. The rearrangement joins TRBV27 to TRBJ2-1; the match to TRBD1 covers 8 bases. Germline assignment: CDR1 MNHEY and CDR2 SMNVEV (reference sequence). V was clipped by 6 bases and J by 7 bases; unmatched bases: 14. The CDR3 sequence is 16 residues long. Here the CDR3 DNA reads TGTGCCAGCAGCGTACCCGGGACAGGCTTTAAGAATGAGCAGTTCTTC. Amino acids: CASSVPGTGFKNEQFF.

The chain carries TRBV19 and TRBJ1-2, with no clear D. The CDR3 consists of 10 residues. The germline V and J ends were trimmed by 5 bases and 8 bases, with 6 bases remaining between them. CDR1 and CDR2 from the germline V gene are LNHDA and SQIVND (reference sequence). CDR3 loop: CASSGNGYTF. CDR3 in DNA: TGTGCCAGTAGTGGTAACGGCTACACCTTC.

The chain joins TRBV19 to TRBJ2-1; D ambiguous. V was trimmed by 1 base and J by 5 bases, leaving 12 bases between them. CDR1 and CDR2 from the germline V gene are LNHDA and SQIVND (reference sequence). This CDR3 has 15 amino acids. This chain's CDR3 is CASSIVVTLHNEQFF. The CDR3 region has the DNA TGTGCCAGTAGTATAGTGGTCACCCTCCACAATGAGCAGTTCTTC.

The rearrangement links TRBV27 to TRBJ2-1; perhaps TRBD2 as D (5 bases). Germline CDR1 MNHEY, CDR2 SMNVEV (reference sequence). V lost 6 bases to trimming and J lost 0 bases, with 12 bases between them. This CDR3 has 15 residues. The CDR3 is CASSQWEYSYNEQFF. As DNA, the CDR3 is TGTGCCAGCAGCCAATGGGAGTACTCCTACAATGAGCAGTTCTTC.

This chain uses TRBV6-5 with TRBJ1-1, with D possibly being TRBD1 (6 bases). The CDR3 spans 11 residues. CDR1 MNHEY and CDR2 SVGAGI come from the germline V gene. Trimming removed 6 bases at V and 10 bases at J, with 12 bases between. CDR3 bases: TGTGCCAGCAGCTCAAGGGGGGGAGCTTTCTTT. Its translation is CASSSRGGAFF.

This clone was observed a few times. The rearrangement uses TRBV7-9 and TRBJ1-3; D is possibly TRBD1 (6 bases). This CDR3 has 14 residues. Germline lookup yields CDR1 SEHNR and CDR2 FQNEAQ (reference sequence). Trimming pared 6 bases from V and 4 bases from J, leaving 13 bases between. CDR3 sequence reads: CASRGGAYGNTIYF. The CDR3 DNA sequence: TGTGCCAGCAGGGGGGGCGCTTACGGAAACACCATATATTTT. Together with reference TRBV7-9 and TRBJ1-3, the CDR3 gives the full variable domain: DTGVSQNPRHKITKRGQNVTFRCDPISEHNRLYWYRQTLGQGPEFLTYFQNEAQLEKSRLLSDRFSAERPKGSFSTLEIQRTEQGDSAMYLCASRGGAYGNTIYFGEGSWLTVV.

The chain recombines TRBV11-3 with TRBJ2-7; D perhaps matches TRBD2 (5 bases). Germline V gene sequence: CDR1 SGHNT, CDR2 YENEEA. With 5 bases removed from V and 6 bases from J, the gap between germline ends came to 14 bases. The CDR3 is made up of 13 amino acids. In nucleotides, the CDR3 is TGTGCCAGCAGCCAAAGAGGGTTTGGCGAGCAGTACTTC. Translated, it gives CASSQRGFGEQYF.

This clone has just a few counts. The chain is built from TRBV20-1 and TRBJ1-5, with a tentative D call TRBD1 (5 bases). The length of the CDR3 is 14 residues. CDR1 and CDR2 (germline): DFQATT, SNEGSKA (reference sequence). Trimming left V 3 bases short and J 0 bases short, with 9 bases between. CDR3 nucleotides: TGCAGTGCTAGTTGGGGCAATAGCAATCAGCCCCAGCATTTT. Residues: CSASWGNSNQPQHF.

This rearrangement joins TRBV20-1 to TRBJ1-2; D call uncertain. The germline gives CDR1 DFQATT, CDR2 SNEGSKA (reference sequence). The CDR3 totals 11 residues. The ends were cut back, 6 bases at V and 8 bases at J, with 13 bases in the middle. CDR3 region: CSAKSRRGYTF. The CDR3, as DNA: TGCAGTGCGAAGAGCCGGAGGGGCTACACCTTC.

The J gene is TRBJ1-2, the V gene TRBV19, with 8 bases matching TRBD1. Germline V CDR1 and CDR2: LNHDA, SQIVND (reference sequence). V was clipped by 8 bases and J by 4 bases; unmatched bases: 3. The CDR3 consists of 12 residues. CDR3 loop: CASGDRLYGYTF. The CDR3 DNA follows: TGTGCCAGTGGGGACAGGCTCTATGGCTACACCTTC. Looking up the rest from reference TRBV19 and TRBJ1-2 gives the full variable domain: DGGITQSPKYLFRKEGQNVTLSCEQNLNHDAMYWYRQDPGQGLRLIYYSQIVNDFQKGDIAEGYSVSREKKESFPLTVTSAQKNPTAFYLCASGDRLYGYTFGSGTRLTVV.

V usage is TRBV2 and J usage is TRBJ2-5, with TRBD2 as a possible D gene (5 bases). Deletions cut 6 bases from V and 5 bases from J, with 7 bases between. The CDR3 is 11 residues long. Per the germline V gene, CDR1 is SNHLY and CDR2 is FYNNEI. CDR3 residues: CASSERETQYF. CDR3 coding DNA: TGTGCCAGCAGCGAGCGGGAGACCCAGTACTTC.

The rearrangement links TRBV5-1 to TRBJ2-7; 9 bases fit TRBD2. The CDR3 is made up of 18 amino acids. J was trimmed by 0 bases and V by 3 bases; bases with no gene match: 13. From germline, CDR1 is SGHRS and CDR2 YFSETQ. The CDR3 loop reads CASSWPGAGGKSSYEQYF. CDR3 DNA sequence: TGCGCCAGCAGCTGGCCGGGAGCGGGAGGAAAAAGCTCCTACGAGCAGTACTTC.